A selection of T cell receptor beta chains follows, all from one sample in a study of blood T cell repertoires in COVID-19. The protocol was immunoSEQ multiplex PCR, while the TCRdb copy is restricted to in-frame clones and leaves out a portion. The sample gives fewer than 200,000 clones, roughly 80% of which show up once; about 1.5% is in the top ten. Material for sequencing was peripheral blood. These receptors all come from a human donor in a cohort sampled during active COVID-19. Both conserved end residues are part of each CDR3. D genes are given only for firm matches. The listing skips clone size in some rows; elsewhere it reads once, few, many or a size class.

TRBV28	TRBD1	TRBJ1-6	.	CASSSPTGGGSPLHF	TGTGCCAGCAGTTCACCAACAGGGGGAGGTTCACCCCTCCACTTT
TRBV6-5	TRBD2	TRBJ2-2	.	CASTRGAGELFF	TGTGCCAGCACCCGGGGGGCCGGGGAGCTGTTTTTT
TRBV7-2	.	TRBJ2-5	.	CASSRDFQETQYF	TGTGCCAGCAGCCGGGACTTCCAAGAGACCCAGTACTTC
TRBV7-2	.	TRBJ2-7	once	CASSHGGEQYF	TGTGCCAGCAGTCATGGAGGCGAGCAGTACTTC
TRBV11-2	.	TRBJ1-1	.	CASSLDVVLNTEAFF	TGTGCCAGCAGCTTAGATGTAGTGCTGAACACTGAAGCTTTCTTT
TRBV24-1	.	TRBJ1-5	.	CATSFQGINQPQHF	TGTGCCACCAGTTTCCAGGGAATCAATCAGCCCCAGCATTTT
TRBV7-3	TRBD1	TRBJ1-1	.	CASSLGTGQPEAFF	TGTGCCAGCAGCTTAGGGACAGGGCAACCGGAAGCTTTCTTT
TRBV6-2/TRBV6-3	TRBD1	TRBJ1-5	.	CASSSQGPNYQPQHF	TGTGCCAGCAGCTCACAGGGGCCCAACTATCAGCCCCAGCATTTT
TRBV29-1	.	TRBJ1-4	.	CSGSTTTNEKLFF	TGCAGCGGATCAACAACAACTAATGAAAAACTGTTTTTT
TRBV24-1	.	TRBJ2-7	.	CATSDCDGSSYEQYF	TGTGCCACCAGTGATTGTGACGGGAGCTCCTACGAGCAGTACTTC
TRBV3-1/TRBV3-2	.	TRBJ1-2	.	CASSRGLATAEGYTF	TGTGCCAGCAGCCGGGGCTTGGCAACCGCGGAGGGCTACACCTTC
TRBV27	TRBD2	TRBJ2-7	once	CASRPPGGRIGEQYF	TGTGCCAGCAGACCTCCGGGCGGGAGAATCGGCGAGCAGTACTTC
TRBV9	.	TRBJ1-1	.	CASSPGGQRLNTEAFF	TGTGCCAGCAGCCCCGGCGGACAGAGACTGAACACTGAAGCTTTCTTT
TRBV7-2	TRBD2	TRBJ2-3	once	CASSLTSGSTDTQYF	TGTGCCAGCAGCTTGACTAGCGGTAGCACAGATACGCAGTATTTT
TRBV28	TRBD1	TRBJ1-2	.	CASSTTGGQNGYTF	TGTGCCAGCAGCACGACAGGGGGCCAAAATGGCTACACCTTC
TRBV27	TRBD2	TRBJ2-3	.	CASSLAGTSGRGTDTQYF	TGTGCCAGCAGTTTAGCCGGGACTAGCGGGAGGGGGACAGATACGCAGTATTTT
TRBV10-1	TRBD2	TRBJ2-3	.	CASSESTSGRTDTQYF	TGCGCCAGCAGTGAGTCGACTAGCGGGAGGACAGATACGCAGTATTTT
TRBV27	TRBD1	TRBJ2-6	.	CASSPGTGISGANVLTF	TGTGCCAGCAGTCCGGGGACAGGCATAAGTGGGGCCAACGTCCTGACTTTC
TRBV5-6	TRBD1	TRBJ2-7	.	CASSLGRDRGHEQYF	TGTGCCAGCAGCTTGGGCCGGGACAGGGGTCACGAGCAGTACTTC
TRBV28	TRBD1	TRBJ1-1	once	CASSSVTGGLGSTEAFF	TGTGCCAGCAGTAGTGTGACAGGGGGTCTTGGTTCCACTGAAGCTTTCTTT
TRBV11-2	.	TRBJ2-7	.	CASSLDPNRAYEQYF	TGTGCCAGCAGCTTAGATCCTAACCGGGCCTACGAGCAGTACTTC
TRBV9	TRBD1	TRBJ2-7	.	CASSDTTGGKYEQYF	TGTGCCAGCAGCGACACGACAGGGGGCAAATACGAGCAGTACTTC
TRBV5-1	TRBD1	TRBJ2-7	.	CASSLGSGGSYEQYF	TGCGCCAGCAGCTTGGGATCAGGGGGCTCCTACGAGCAGTACTTC
TRBV6-2/TRBV6-3	TRBD2	TRBJ2-3	.	CASSYSVASGKGTQYF	TGTGCCAGCAGTTACTCGGTAGCTAGCGGGAAGGGGACGCAGTATTTT
TRBV5-1	.	TRBJ2-3	.	CASSLGGNRETDTQYF	TGCGCCAGCAGCTTGGGAGGAAACAGGGAAACAGATACGCAGTATTTT
TRBV6-2/TRBV6-3	.	TRBJ2-1	.	CASSYSGGGANEQFF	TGTGCCAGCAGTTACTCCGGCGGTGGGGCAAATGAGCAGTTCTTC
TRBV7-2	.	TRBJ2-7	.	CASSLAGGSYEQYF	TGTGCCAGCAGCTTAGCGGGAGGCTCCTACGAGCAGTACTTC
TRBV12-3/TRBV12-4	.	TRBJ2-1	.	CASSLSSVDEQFF	TGTGCCAGCAGTTTGTCTAGTGTGGATGAGCAGTTCTTC
TRBV6-5	TRBD1	TRBJ1-2	.	CASQNRGQGERGYTF	TGTGCCAGCCAAAACCGGGGACAGGGAGAACGCGGCTACACCTTC
TRBV19	TRBD2	TRBJ2-7	few	CASSGSGPPYEQYF	TGTGCCAGTAGTGGTAGCGGGCCCCCCTACGAGCAGTACTTC
TRBV6-5	.	TRBJ1-2	.	CASSYSGRRLGYTF	TGTGCCAGCAGTTACTCGGGCAGGAGGCTGGGCTACACCTTC
TRBV10-2	.	TRBJ1-5	.	CASSLTAYSNQPQHF	TGCGCCAGCAGTTTGACAGCTTATAGCAATCAGCCCCAGCATTTT
TRBV6-5	TRBD1	TRBJ1-5	.	CASRTTGGGNQPQHF	TGTGCCAGCAGGACGACAGGGGGCGGTAATCAGCCCCAGCATTTT
TRBV19	TRBD1	TRBJ2-4	.	CASSIGSGQLAKNIQYF	TGTGCCAGTAGTATAGGATCGGGACAGCTAGCCAAAAACATTCAGTACTTC
TRBV19	.	TRBJ2-7	once	CASSIGPSAGYEQYF	TGTGCCAGTAGTATAGGGCCTAGCGCCGGCTACGAGCAGTACTTC
TRBV5-1	.	TRBJ2-7	.	CASSLKGAGYEQYF	TGCGCCAGCAGCTTGAAGGGGGCGGGATACGAGCAGTACTTC
TRBV2	TRBD2	TRBJ2-7	.	CASRARLAGVSSYEQYF	TGTGCCAGCAGGGCCCGACTAGCGGGGGTGAGCTCCTACGAGCAGTACTTC
TRBV7-2	.	TRBJ1-6	.	CASSLNVGRGDSPLHF	TGTGCCAGCAGCTTAAATGTGGGACGCGGGGATTCACCCCTCCACTTT
TRBV18	.	TRBJ1-1	.	CASSPQLMNTEAFF	TGTGCCAGCTCACCACAGCTCATGAACACTGAAGCTTTCTTT
TRBV28	.	TRBJ1-4	.	CASSRPGPRAEGKLFF	TGTGCCAGCAGTAGACCAGGGCCCCGGGCCGAAGGAAAACTGTTTTTT
TRBV6-2/TRBV6-3	TRBD1	TRBJ1-2	.	CASSRDRGGNYGYTF	TGTGCCAGCAGTCGGGACAGGGGAGGAAACTATGGCTACACCTTC
TRBV7-9	TRBD2	TRBJ2-7	.	CASSLRTSGAYEQYF	TGTGCCAGCAGCTTGAGGACTAGCGGGGCCTACGAGCAGTACTTC